The clone carrying this T cell receptor beta chain was recorded only once. The sample is drawn from a study of spatial heterogeneity in lung cancer. At the level of the study: On average, each unique TCR and UMI combination appeared more than ten times in raw reads.

Time point of the sample: sample taken at primary tumor resection. Sequencing of whole RNA from tumor, nontumor lung or frozen PBMC involved no sorting. This CDR3 has 14 amino acids. TCRdb analysed the 5' RACE reads with MiXCR anew, one entry per CDR3 protein. The table includes more than 400 distinct CDR3 sequences, approximately 9.1% detected once. The chain combines TRBV12-2 with TRBJ2-7. TRBV12-2 is a recognized pseudogene. The sample was normal lung tissue next to the tumor, taken at surgery. The sequence came from a female donor with early-stage non-small cell lung cancer. CDR3 loop: CASRHLDHSVGQYV. The CDR3 region has the DNA TGTGCAAGTCGCCACCTGGACCATTCCGTAGGGCAGTACGTC.